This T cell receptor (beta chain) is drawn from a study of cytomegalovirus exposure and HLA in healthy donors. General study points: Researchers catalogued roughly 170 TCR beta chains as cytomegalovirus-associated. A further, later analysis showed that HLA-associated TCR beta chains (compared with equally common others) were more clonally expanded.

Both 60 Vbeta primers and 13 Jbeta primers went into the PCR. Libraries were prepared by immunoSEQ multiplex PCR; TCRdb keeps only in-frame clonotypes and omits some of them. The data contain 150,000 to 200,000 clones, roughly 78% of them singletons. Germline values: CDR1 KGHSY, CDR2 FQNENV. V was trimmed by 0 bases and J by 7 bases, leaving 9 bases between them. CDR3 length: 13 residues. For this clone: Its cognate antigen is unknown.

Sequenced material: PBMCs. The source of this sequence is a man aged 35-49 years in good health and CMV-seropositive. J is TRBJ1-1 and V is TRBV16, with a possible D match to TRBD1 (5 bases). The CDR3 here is CASSQSRGDEAFF. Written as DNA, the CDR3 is TGTGCCAGCAGCCAATCAAGGGGTGATGAAGCTTTCTTT.